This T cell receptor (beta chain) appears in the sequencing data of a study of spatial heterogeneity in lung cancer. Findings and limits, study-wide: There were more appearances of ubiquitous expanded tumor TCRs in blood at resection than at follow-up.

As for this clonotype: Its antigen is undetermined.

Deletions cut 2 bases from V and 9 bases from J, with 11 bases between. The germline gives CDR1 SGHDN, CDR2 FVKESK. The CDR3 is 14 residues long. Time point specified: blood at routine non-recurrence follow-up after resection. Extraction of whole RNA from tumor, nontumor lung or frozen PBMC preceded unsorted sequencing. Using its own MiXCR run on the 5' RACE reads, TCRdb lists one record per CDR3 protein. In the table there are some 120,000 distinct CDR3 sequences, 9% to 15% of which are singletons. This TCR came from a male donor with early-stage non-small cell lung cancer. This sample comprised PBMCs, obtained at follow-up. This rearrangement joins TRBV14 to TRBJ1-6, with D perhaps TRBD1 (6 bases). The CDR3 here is CASSQLGGISPLHF. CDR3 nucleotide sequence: TGTGCCAGCAGCCAATTAGGGGGGATTTCACCCCTCCACTTT.